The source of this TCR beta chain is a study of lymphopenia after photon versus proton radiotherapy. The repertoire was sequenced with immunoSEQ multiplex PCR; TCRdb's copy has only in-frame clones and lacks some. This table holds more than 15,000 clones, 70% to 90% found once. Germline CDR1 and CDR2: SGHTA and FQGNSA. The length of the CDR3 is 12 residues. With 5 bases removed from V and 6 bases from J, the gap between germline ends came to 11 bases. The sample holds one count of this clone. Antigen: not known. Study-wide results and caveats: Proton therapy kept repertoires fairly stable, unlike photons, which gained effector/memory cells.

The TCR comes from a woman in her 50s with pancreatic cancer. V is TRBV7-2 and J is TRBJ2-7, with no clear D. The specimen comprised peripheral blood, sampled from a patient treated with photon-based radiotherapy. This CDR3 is CASSEGRTEQYF. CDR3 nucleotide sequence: TGTGCCAGCAGCGAAGGTAGGACCGAGCAGTACTTC.